The T cell receptor beta chain under discussion was sequenced for a study of shared clonotypes between healthy human individuals. Study information: Per-donor plates numbered three CD4 naive, three CD4 memory, two CD8 naive and one CD8 memory.

Clones were read by immunoSEQ multiplex PCR, and TCRdb kept only the in-frame ones, dropping some. The sample yields about 1 million clones, approximately 76% seen once. Germline CDR1 and CDR2: ENHRY and SYGVKD. The length of the CDR3 is 13 residues. V was clipped by 9 bases and J by 0 bases, with 11 bases between them. Specimen: memory CD4+ T cells sorted from blood. The subset is: CD45RA-negative fraction. The source is a man younger than 30 in good health. The chain combines TRBV10-3 with TRBJ1-1, with D maybe TRBD1 (6 bases). CDR3 sequence: CAIEDSMNTEAFF. In DNA, the CDR3 is TGTGCCATAGAGGACAGCATGAACACTGAAGCTTTCTTT.